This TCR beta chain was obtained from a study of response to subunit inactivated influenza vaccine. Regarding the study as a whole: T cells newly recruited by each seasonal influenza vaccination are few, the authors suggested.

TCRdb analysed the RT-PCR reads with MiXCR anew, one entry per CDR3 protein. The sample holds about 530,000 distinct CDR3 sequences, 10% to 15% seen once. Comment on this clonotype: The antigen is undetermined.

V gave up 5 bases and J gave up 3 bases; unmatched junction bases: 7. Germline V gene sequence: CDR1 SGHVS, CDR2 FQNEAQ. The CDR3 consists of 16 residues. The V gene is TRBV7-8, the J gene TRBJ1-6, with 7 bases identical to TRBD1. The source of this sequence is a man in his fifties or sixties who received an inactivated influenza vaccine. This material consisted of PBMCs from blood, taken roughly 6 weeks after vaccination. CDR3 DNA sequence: TGTGCCAGCAGCCAGGACAGGCTTTTCTATAATTCACCCCTCCACTTT. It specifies CASSQDRLFYNSPLHF.